These 5 T cell receptor beta chains came from one sample sequenced in a study of identical twins. TCRdb used MiXCR to reprocess the 5' RACE reads, holding one entry per CDR3 protein. The sample holds roughly 1,500,000 distinct CDR3 sequences, roughly a third seen once. The source material was cord blood. These receptors came from a newborn girl in good health.

This clonotype was observed at least ten times. The chain is built from TRBV27 and TRBJ2-6; D not resolved. The CDR3 sequence is 14 residues long. The germline gives CDR1 MNHEY, CDR2 SMNVEV (reference sequence). Deletions cut 6 bases from V and 0 bases from J, with 6 bases between. The DNA for the CDR3 is TGTGCCAGCAGACTTATCTCTGGGGCCAACGTCCTGACTTTC. As protein: CASRLISGANVLTF.

The chain links TRBV3-1 to TRBJ2-1; TRBD1 aligns across 7 bases. J lost 9 bases, V lost 1 base, and 9 bases had no gene match. This CDR3 contains 15 residues. CDR1 is LGHDT, CDR2 YNNKEL, per germline (reference sequence). Here the CDR3 DNA reads TGTGCCAGCAGCCAAGCTCCAGGGGGTTTGGGTGAGCAGTTCTTC. Translated: CASSQAPGGLGEQFF.

The chain has TRBV6-1 and TRBJ2-1; TRBD1 is a possible D gene (5 bases). V was pared by 0 bases and J by 5 bases, with 8 bases between. The CDR3 is 14 residues long. Per the germline V gene, CDR1 is MNHNS and CDR2 is SASEGT. The CDR3 DNA is TGTGCCAGCAGTGAAGCGGAGACAGACAATGAGCAGTTCTTC. This gives the protein CASSEAETDNEQFF.

This clonotype has a handful of counts. This sequence joins TRBV7-2 and TRBJ2-7; D is uncertain. Per germline, CDR1 SGHTA and CDR2 FQGNSA. The CDR3 spans 17 residues. The germline V and J ends were trimmed by 2 bases and 5 bases, with 22 bases remaining between them. CDR3 amino acids: CASSLLVTQLNTHEQYF. CDR3 in DNA: TGTGCCAGCAGCTTATTGGTAACCCAACTAAATACCCACGAGCAGTACTTC.

There are a few counts of this clonotype. The chain couples TRBV9 to TRBJ2-3; 7 bases map to TRBD2. CDR1 is SGDLS, CDR2 YYNGEE, per germline. Unmatched junction bases numbered 6, after V lost 0 bases and J lost 2 bases. The CDR3 totals 16 residues. CDR3 in amino acids: CASSVEGAGVTDTQYF. The CDR3 bases are TGTGCCAGCAGCGTAGAAGGGGCGGGAGTCACAGATACGCAGTATTTT.